This record concerns one T cell receptor beta chain sequence. The record originates from a study of cytomegalovirus exposure and HLA in healthy donors. The CDR3 covers 17 residues. Germline V CDR1 and CDR2: MGHRA, YSYEKL. Trimming cost V 1 base and J 4 bases, with 19 bases left between them. The PCR ran on 60 Vbeta and 13 Jbeta primers. TCRdb's table, derived via immunoSEQ multiplex PCR, lists solely in-frame clones and lacks some. The record lists nearly 200,000 clones, of which the ten most abundant hold roughly 0.74%. The material sequenced was PBMCs. This sequence joins TRBV4-1 and TRBJ1-1; D ambiguous. The TCR sequence derives from a boy younger than 18 in good health and CMV-seronegative. The CDR3 reads CASSQGLIVPLVTEAFF. The CDR3 DNA is TGCGCCAGCAGCCAAGGACTAATCGTACCCCTCGTCACTGAAGCTTTCTTT.